Sequencing of this TCR beta chain was carried out in a study of cytomegalovirus exposure and HLA in healthy donors. Study summary: Per a later analysis, the roughly 690 first-cohort and about 120 validation repertoires shared one platform.

The J segment lost 4 bases and the V segment lost 6 bases, leaving 8 bases of the junction unmatched. The CDR3 loop spans 14 amino acids. Germline V gene lookup returns CDR1 MDHEN and CDR2 SYDVKM. Libraries were prepared by immunoSEQ multiplex PCR; TCRdb keeps only in-frame clonotypes and omits some of them. Of 300,000 to 450,000 clones listed, roughly 85% are singletons. A note on this clone: The antigen is undetermined.

Separate from the approximately 730-subject first cohort, the approximately 130-subject validation cohort was the one that the donors belonged to. Study outcomes and limitations: Rarity marked most TCR sequences, yet some public TCRs occurred in many donors. Subsequent analysis of the approximately 130 validation repertoires found a tendency for first-cohort TCR clusters to co-occur.

The sequence derives from a woman between 18 and 29 years old in good health and CMV-seronegative. The specimen sequenced was PBMCs. The chain uses TRBV28 and TRBJ2-7; 8 bases agree with TRBD1. As DNA, the CDR3 is TGTGCCAGCAGATCCCGGGACAGGCTTTACGAGCAGTACTTC. Translation: CASRSRDRLYEQYF. Variable domain in full (rest from reference TRBV28 and TRBJ2-7): DVKVTQSSRYLVKRTGEKVFLECVQDMDHENMFWYRQDPGLGLRLIYFSYDVKMKEKGDIPEGYSVSREKKERFSLILESASTNQTSMYLCASRSRDRLYEQYFGPGTRLTVT.